The rows below give T cell receptor beta chains drawn from one sample of a study of T-cell memory formation after mild COVID-19. A single record per CDR3 protein comes from TCRdb applying MiXCR to the 5' RACE reads. The sample shows about 100,000 distinct CDR3 sequences, roughly a sixth of them seen only once. Sequenced: PBMCs or a T cell subset sorted from them (not recorded which). Receptor source: a young man who had mild COVID-19 (a few samples of this study predate the infection). Cell type and time point are not known. Each CDR3 is given with its conserved first and last residue. Fields, in order: V gene, clone size, CDR3 length, D gene, J gene, CDR3 protein, CDR3 DNA. The D gene is left open where the match is weak. Rows may omit the clone size; those that give it use once, few, many or a size class.

>TRBV24-1|NA|13|TRBD1|TRBJ1-1
CATSDRQGGKAFF
TGTGCCACCAGTGATCGACAGGGAGGCAAAGCTTTCTTT
>TRBV6-5|NA|17|NA|TRBJ2-2
CASSYGTGFVRTGELFF
TGTGCCAGCAGTTACGGGACGGGGTTCGTACGGACCGGGGAGCTGTTTTTT
>TRBV6-5|NA|13|TRBD2|TRBJ2-3
CATFTGGALTQYF
TGTGCCACCTTTACCGGGGGGGCGCTTACGCAGTATTTT
>TRBV12-3/TRBV12-4|NA|13|NA|TRBJ1-5
CASSLREGQPQHF
TGTGCCAGCAGTTTGCGTGAGGGTCAGCCCCAGCATTTT
>TRBV5-6|few|14|NA|TRBJ2-6
CASSIWSGANVLTF
TGTGCCAGCAGCATATGGTCTGGGGCCAACGTCCTGACTTTC
>TRBV6-5|NA|16|TRBD2|TRBJ2-1
CASSSVAGGPFNEQFF
TGTGCCAGCAGCTCTGTCGCGGGGGGGCCGTTCAATGAGCAGTTCTTC
>TRBV20-1|few|17|TRBD1|TRBJ1-2
CSARDHQGTGRVYGYTF
TGCAGTGCTAGAGATCATCAAGGGACAGGGCGGGTTTATGGCTACACCTTC
>TRBV6-2/TRBV6-3|many|12|NA|TRBJ2-7
CASSRFPYEQYF
TGTGCCAGCAGTCGTTTTCCCTACGAGCAGTACTTC
>TRBV20-1|few|11|NA|TRBJ2-3
CSATYTDTQYF
TGCAGTGCCACCTACACAGATACGCAGTATTTT
>TRBV3-1|NA|16|TRBD2|TRBJ2-1
CASSPRWGGAYNEQFF
TGTGCCAGCAGCCCCCGTTGGGGGGGGGCCTACAATGAGCAGTTCTTC
>TRBV5-4|once|14|TRBD1|TRBJ1-2
CASSSFIGGHGYTF
TGTGCCAGCAGCTCCTTTATAGGGGGCCACGGCTACACCTTC
>TRBV7-2|NA|15|TRBD2|TRBJ2-1
CASSLRRGGRGEQFF
TGTGCCAGCAGCTTACGTCGGGGGGGCAGGGGTGAGCAGTTCTTC
>TRBV10-3|NA|13|NA|TRBJ2-1
CAICSSGWNEQFF
TGTGCCATCTGTTCAAGTGGTTGGAATGAGCAGTTCTTC
>TRBV12-3/TRBV12-4|NA|15|NA|TRBJ1-1
CASSLIDQADTEAFF
TGTGCCAGCAGTTTAATCGACCAGGCCGACACTGAAGCTTTCTTT
>TRBV4-3|NA|16|TRBD2|TRBJ2-1
CASSQRRGEPYNEQFF
TGCGCCAGCAGCCAGAGGCGGGGGGAACCCTACAATGAGCAGTTCTTC